Shown below are 32 T cell receptor beta chains from a single sample sequenced in a study of cytomegalovirus exposure and HLA in healthy donors. In the PCR, 60 Vbeta and 13 Jbeta primers were used. Using immunoSEQ multiplex PCR, the repertoire was profiled, and TCRdb retains in-frame clones only, with some absent. The data show approximately 180,000 clones, 81% seen once. The sample consisted of PBMCs. These receptors all come from a woman aged 18-29 years in good health and CMV-seropositive.

V is TRBV4-3 and J is TRBJ2-3, with D hard to call. Germline loops: CDR1 LGHNA, CDR2 YSLEER. This CDR3 has 16 amino acids. V lost 0 bases to trimming and J lost 0 bases, with 10 bases between them. As DNA, the CDR3 is TGCGCCAGCAGCCAAGATGTGGAGACTAGCACAGATACGCAGTATTTT. Translation gives CASSQDVETSTDTQYF.

The chain couples TRBV25-1 to TRBJ1-3; TRBD1 aligns across 7 bases. Germline V CDR1 and CDR2: MGHDK, SYGVNS. The CDR3 runs to 12 residues. Trimming removed 10 bases from V and 4 bases from J; junction bases left unmatched: 4. CDR3 sequence: CATTGVGNTIYF. CDR3 in DNA: TGTGCCACAACAGGGGTAGGAAACACCATATATTTT.

The chain links TRBV10-3 to TRBJ2-5; no clear D. Germline V gives CDR1 ENHRY, CDR2 SYGVKD. Trimming pared 6 bases from V and 5 bases from J, leaving 13 bases between. CDR3 size: 13 residues. DNA of the CDR3: TGTGCCATCAGCTCAAGTGAGAAGGAGACCCAGTACTTC. Its protein is CAISSSEKETQYF.

The V call is TRBV4-3, the J call TRBJ1-2; 9 bases match TRBD1. Germline CDR1 is LGHNA and CDR2 is YSLEER. V lost 4 bases to trimming and J lost 5 bases; unmatched junction nucleotides: 8. CDR3 length equals 15 residues. CDR3 sequence (DNA): TGCGCCAGCAGCCGGTACGGACAGGGGCGGTATGGCTACACCTTC. It encodes CASSRYGQGRYGYTF.

Written as DNA, the CDR3 is TGTGCCAGCAGGCGACAGGGAGAGACCCTCCACTTT. Protein sequence: CASRRQGETLHF. This chain uses TRBV2 with TRBJ1-6, with 7 positions matching TRBD1. Germline CDR1 SNHLY, CDR2 FYNNEI. The trim removed 6 bases at V and 14 bases at J, leaving 7 bases unmatched. CDR3 size: 12 residues.

The chain couples TRBV4-3 to TRBJ1-1, with TRBD1 matching over 9 bases. The CDR3 is 15 residues long. Germline V gene data show CDR1 as LGHNA and CDR2 as YSLEER. J lost 2 bases, V lost 3 bases, and 4 bases had no gene match. The CDR3 bases are TGCGCCAGCAGCCATGAGACAGGGGGAAACACTGAAGCTTTCTTT. Amino acids: CASSHETGGNTEAFF.

The chain recombines TRBV7-6 with TRBJ1-3, with D hard to call. This CDR3 contains 14 residues. V was cut by 5 bases and J by 0 bases, with 8 bases left in between. The V gene's germline CDR1 is SGHVS and CDR2 FNYEAQ. CDR3 protein: CASSALRSGNTIYF. DNA of the CDR3: TGTGCCAGCAGCGCCCTACGCTCTGGAAACACCATATATTTT.

The chain is built from TRBV23-1 and TRBJ1-2; 9 positions agree with TRBD1. TRBV23-1 is an ORF, with its function uncertain. The junction had 20 bases not matched to a gene; V was cut back by 0 bases and J by 6 bases. CDR3 size: 20 residues. The chain's CDR3 is CASSQSGQGLYRPDSNGYTF. For the CDR3, the DNA is TGCGCCAGCAGTCAATCGGGACAGGGCCTCTATCGCCCGGATTCAAATGGCTACACCTTC.

Regarding this clone: The germline gene is not matched at one end of the junction; a read error may be the cause. The chain combines TRBV11-2 with TRBJ2-5; TRBD1 might be the D (6 bases). Germline loops: CDR1 SGHAT, CDR2 FQNNGV. This CDR3 is 12 amino acids long. CDR3 bases: TGTGCCAGCAGCGCAACCGGGACAAGGCTAGACTTC. The encoded protein is CASSATGTRLDF.

CDR3 in DNA: TGTGCCAGCAGTGAAGCCGGTATGTCGGCTTTCTTT. This sequence encodes CASSEAGMSAFF. This chain links TRBV6-1 with TRBJ1-1; D gene unclear. Germline V gene sequence: CDR1 MNHNS, CDR2 SASEGT. The CDR3 sequence is 12 residues long. Trimming took 0 bases from V and 11 from J, leaving 10 bases between them.

The chain carries TRBV6-6 and TRBJ1-2, with unresolved D. The V end lost 0 bases, the J end lost 6 bases, and 11 bases lay between the germline ends. This CDR3 is 14 amino acids long. CDR1 MNHNY and CDR2 SVGAGI come from the germline V gene (reference sequence). CDR3 residues: CASSYSTGSNGYTF. For the CDR3, the DNA is TGTGCCAGCAGTTACTCGACGGGGTCGAATGGCTACACCTTC.

CDR3 DNA: TGTGCCAGCAGCACCTCTGGGACAGGAAACTATGGCTACACCTTC. This gives the protein CASSTSGTGNYGYTF. V is TRBV7-2 and J is TRBJ1-2; 8 bases are shared with TRBD1. The V segment lost 5 bases and the J segment 2 bases; nucleotides outside the gene matches: 7. The CDR3 covers 15 residues. Germline V gene lookup returns CDR1 SGHTA and CDR2 FQGNSA. The full variable domain, its missing parts supplied by reference TRBV7-2 and TRBJ1-2, is GAGVSQSPSNKVTEKGKDVELRCDPISGHTALYWYRQSLGQGLEFLIYFQGNSAPDKSGLPSDRFSAERTGGSVSTLTIQRTQQEDSAVYLCASSTSGTGNYGYTFGSGTRLTVV.

The chain couples TRBV6-4 to TRBJ2-3, with 8 nucleotides matching TRBD2. Losses at the gene ends were 0 bases for V and 2 bases for J; bases not matched to a gene: 7. Germline V lookup: CDR1 MRHNA, CDR2 SNTAGT. The CDR3 length is 17 residues. CDR3 DNA sequence: TGTGCCAGCAGTGACTCGAGAACTAGCGGATTCACAGATACGCAGTATTTT. Its protein is CASSDSRTSGFTDTQYF.

This clone was recorded a few times. The chain uses TRBV7-3 and TRBJ2-1, with 9 bases matching TRBD2. Trimming took 5 bases from V and 1 from J; bases not matched to a gene: 18. Germline values: CDR1 SGHTA, CDR2 FQGTGA. The CDR3 has 20 amino acids. The CDR3 spells CASSPMGMGGGAWSYNEQFF. CDR3 sequence (DNA): TGTGCCAGCAGCCCCATGGGGATGGGCGGGGGGGCCTGGTCCTACAATGAGCAGTTCTTC.

This chain joins TRBV19 and TRBJ1-2; weak D call: TRBD1 (5 bases). Trimming left V 3 bases short and J 0 bases short, with 17 bases between. Germline V lookup: CDR1 LNHDA, CDR2 SQIVND (reference sequence). There are 17 residues in the CDR3. The CDR3 DNA reads TGTGCCAGTAGTATCAGGCACGGAAGGACAACTAACTATGGCTACACCTTC. Protein: CASSIRHGRTTNYGYTF. Variable domain in full (rest from reference TRBV19 and TRBJ1-2): DGGITQSPKYLFRKEGQNVTLSCEQNLNHDAMYWYRQDPGQGLRLIYYSQIVNDFQKGDIAEGYSVSREKKESFPLTVTSAQKNPTAFYLCASSIRHGRTTNYGYTFGSGTRLTVV.

The V call is TRBV15, the J call TRBJ2-5; 8 bases line up with TRBD1. This CDR3 is 14 amino acids long. Trimming cost V 5 bases and J 5 bases; bases outside gene matches: 7. From germline, CDR1 is LNHNV and CDR2 YYDKDF (reference sequence). The CDR3 DNA follows: TGTGCCACCAGCGGTAGACAGGGGCTGGAGACCCAGTACTTC. It is translated as CATSGRQGLETQYF.

The rearrangement links TRBV6-6 to TRBJ2-3; D is unresolved. CDR1 is MNHNY, CDR2 SVGAGI, per germline (reference sequence). The CDR3 runs to 11 residues. Trimming removed 5 bases at V and 3 bases at J, with 3 bases between. The DNA of the CDR3 is TGTGCCAGCAGTCCGACAGATACGCAGTATTTT. It codes for CASSPTDTQYF.

This clone showed up just once. The J gene is TRBJ1-2, the V gene TRBV6-4; the match to TRBD1 covers 9 bases. This CDR3 has 14 residues. Germline V lookup: CDR1 MRHNA, CDR2 SNTAGT. V trimming: 6 bases; J trimming: 4 bases; junction bases outside the gene matches: 6. CDR3 in DNA: TGTGCCAGCAGCCCCGGGACAGGGACCTATGGCTACACCTTC. It encodes CASSPGTGTYGYTF.

The rearrangement uses TRBV9 and TRBJ2-2, with 7 positions matching TRBD1. This CDR3 contains 17 residues. Germline V gene lookup returns CDR1 SGDLS and CDR2 YYNGEE. V lost 4 bases, J lost 5 bases, and 14 bases stayed unmatched. CDR3 in amino acids: CASSPIRQGLVTGELFF. The CDR3 DNA reads TGTGCCAGCAGCCCGATCCGACAGGGTTTGGTTACCGGGGAGCTGTTTTTT.

This clone turned up a few times. The V and J genes are TRBV28 and TRBJ1-3; possibly TRBD1 for D (5 bases). The CDR3 loop spans 16 amino acids. V lost 2 bases, J lost 4 bases, and 15 bases lay in between. CDR1 is MDHEN and CDR2 is SYDVKM in the germline V gene. The CDR3, as DNA: TGTGCCAGCAGTTTAGGACCGGGGGTTAAAGGAAACACCATATATTTT. This translates into CASSLGPGVKGNTIYF.

The chain is built from TRBV5-1 and TRBJ2-3, with 7 nucleotides matching TRBD1. Germline CDR1 and CDR2: SGHRS and YFSETQ. Germline trimming cut 6 bases from V and 1 base from J; bases unmatched to any gene: 5. This CDR3 contains 14 residues. Written as DNA, the CDR3 is TGCGCCAGCACCTCAGGACAGGGCACAGATACGCAGTATTTT. It encodes CASTSGQGTDTQYF. The full variable domain, in which reference TRBV5-1 and TRBJ2-3 provide the parts outside the CDR3, is KAGVTQTPRYLIKTRGQQVTLSCSPISGHRSVSWYQQTPGQGLQFLFEYFSETQRNKGNFPGRFSGRQFSNSRSEMNVSTLELGDSALYLCASTSGQGTDTQYFGPGTRLTVL.

This rearrangement joins TRBV9 to TRBJ2-3, with a tentative D call TRBD2 (6 bases). Germline V gene sequence: CDR1 SGDLS, CDR2 YYNGEE. The V gene lost 4 bases and the J gene lost 0 bases, with 18 bases spanning the gap. The CDR3 length is 17 residues. The DNA for the CDR3 is TGTGCCAGCAGCTTCTTACCGGGGGACGGGAGCACAGATACGCAGTATTTT. Its protein is CASSFLPGDGSTDTQYF.

The chain combines TRBV4-2 with TRBJ2-2; TRBD2 matches 11 bases. J gave up 2 bases and V 0 bases, and 5 bases lay outside the gene matches. This CDR3 is built from 18 residues. CDR1 and CDR2 (germline): LGHNA, YNFKEQ. This CDR3 is CASSQDLAGGTNTGELFF. CDR3 sequence (DNA): TGTGCCAGCAGCCAAGATCTAGCGGGGGGTACAAACACCGGGGAGCTGTTTTTT.

The chain carries TRBV10-2 and TRBJ2-5; possibly TRBD2 for D (6 bases). This CDR3 spans 14 amino acids. The germline CDR1 and CDR2 sequences are WSHSY and SAAADI. Trimming shortened V by 6 bases and J by 6 bases, and 17 bases separated the two germline ends. DNA of the CDR3: TGCGCCAGCAGCACCGCGGGGCCCCGGCAGACCCAGTACTTC. It yields the protein CASSTAGPRQTQYF.

The chain joins TRBV11-3 to TRBJ2-3; D is unclear. The germline CDR1 and CDR2 sequences are SGHNT and YENEEA. CDR3 length: 14 residues. The ends were cut back, 3 bases at V and 0 bases at J, with 7 bases in the middle. The CDR3 nucleotides read TGTGCCAGCAGCTTGGCTAGTAGCACAGATACGCAGTATTTT. Its protein product is CASSLASSTDTQYF. Looking up the rest from reference TRBV11-3 and TRBJ2-3 gives the full variable domain: EAGVVQSPRYKIIEKKQPVAFWCNPISGHNTLYWYLQNLGQGPELLIRYENEEAVDDSQLPKDRFSAERLKGVDSTLKIQPAELGDSAVYLCASSLASSTDTQYFGPGTRLTVL.

The chain carries TRBV19 and TRBJ1-1; TRBD1 matches at 7 bases. Germline V gene lookup returns CDR1 LNHDA and CDR2 SQIVND (reference sequence). The CDR3 runs to 17 residues. J gave up 5 bases and V 6 bases, and 18 bases lay outside the gene matches. CDR3 loop: CASSFGPTGRLRTEAFF. CDR3 coding DNA: TGTGCCAGTAGCTTCGGTCCGACAGGGAGGCTCCGAACTGAAGCTTTCTTT.

The rearrangement links TRBV5-1 to TRBJ1-4, with a tentative D call TRBD1 (6 bases). V was cut by 8 bases and J by 5 bases, with 16 bases left in between. Germline CDR1 SGHRS, CDR2 YFSETQ. The CDR3 has 14 residues. The CDR3, as DNA: TGCGCCAGAGGCCCGGACAGCAAGAATGAAAAACTGTTTTTT. Translating it yields CARGPDSKNEKLFF.

This rearrangement joins TRBV7-8 to TRBJ1-1; maybe TRBD1 (5 bases). The CDR3 is made up of 16 amino acids. With 5 bases removed from V and 1 base from J, the gap between germline ends came to 17 bases. Germline V CDR1 and CDR2: SGHVS, FQNEAQ. This CDR3 is CASSPTGGRENTEAFF. The CDR3 DNA reads as TGTGCCAGCAGCCCCACGGGGGGAAGGGAGAACACTGAAGCTTTCTTT.

The chain employs TRBV29-1 and TRBJ2-3; TRBD1 aligns across 7 bases. With 5 bases clipped from V and 4 bases from J, the junction kept 6 bases outside the gene matches. The CDR3 consists of 13 residues. Germline values: CDR1 SQVTM, CDR2 ANQGSEA. The DNA of the CDR3 is TGCAGCGTTTTGGGGACAGAAGCAGATACGCAGTATTTT. Amino acid sequence: CSVLGTEADTQYF.

The genes are TRBV5-4 and TRBJ1-1; the D gene is possibly TRBD1 (5 bases). This CDR3 spans 16 amino acids. CDR1 SGHNT and CDR2 YYREEE come from the germline V gene (reference sequence). V lost 1 base and J 0 bases, leaving 13 bases between the germline ends. CDR3 DNA sequence: TGTGCCAGCAGCTTGCAGCCAGGGCGGATGAACACTGAAGCTTTCTTT. It specifies CASSLQPGRMNTEAFF.

The chain joins TRBV19 to TRBJ2-7, with D maybe TRBD1 (7 bases). The CDR3 has 14 residues. The germline gives CDR1 LNHDA, CDR2 SQIVND (reference sequence). Trimming removed 7 bases from V and 3 bases from J, with 16 bases in between. CDR3 region: CASNNRGGSYEQYF. In nucleotides, the CDR3 is TGTGCCAGTAACAACAGGGGAGGCAGCTACGAGCAGTACTTC.

This rearrangement joins TRBV10-3 to TRBJ2-5; the D gene is possibly TRBD1 (6 bases). There are 14 residues in the CDR3. Deletions cut 3 bases from V and 5 bases from J, with 13 bases between. Germline assignment: CDR1 ENHRY and CDR2 SYGVKD. As DNA, the CDR3 is TGTGCCATCAGTGACGAGGGGGTATGGGAGACCCAGTACTTC. Its translation: CAISDEGVWETQYF.